Below are 10 T cell receptor beta chains sequenced from a single sample in a study of blood T cell repertoires in COVID-19 (dated by TCRdb to 2018 to 2021). The library was made by the immunoSEQ multiplex PCR assay. This immuneACCESS table, as held by TCRdb, lists in-frame sequences with V and J called but not all clones. Of the missing ones, under half trace to an unresolved V gene in checked studies; the others have no known cause. For this sample the table gives more than 85,000 clones, of which roughly 84% were detected only once. Roughly 17% of the sample rests with the top ten. Sequencing was carried out using peripheral blood. Every receptor here comes from a woman aged 60-75 years with acute or convalescent COVID-19.

The gene calls are TRBV19 and TRBJ1-1; 7 nucleotides agree with TRBD1. Per the germline V gene, CDR1 is LNHDA and CDR2 is SQIVND (reference sequence). J gave up 3 bases and V 6 bases, and 13 bases lay outside the gene matches. This CDR3 contains 16 residues. This CDR3 reads CASSSRGSLGDTEAFF. DNA of the CDR3: TGTGCCAGTAGCAGCAGGGGGTCCCTGGGGGACACTGAAGCTTTCTTT.

The chain combines TRBV2 with TRBJ2-7, with a possible D match to TRBD1 (6 bases). The CDR3 length is 14 residues. The V end lost 6 bases, the J end lost 2 bases, and 14 bases lay between the germline ends. CDR1 and CDR2 from the germline V gene are SNHLY and FYNNEI. The CDR3 loop reads CASSIETGPYEQYF. The CDR3 DNA follows: TGTGCCAGCAGCATTGAGACAGGCCCCTACGAGCAGTACTTC.

The CDR3 sequence is CASSPTVSGGQYF. The CDR3 DNA is TGTGCCAGCAGCCCGACAGTTAGCGGTGGACAGTATTTT. The genes are TRBV3-1 (or the pseudogene TRBV3-2) and TRBJ2-3; perhaps TRBD2 as D (6 bases). This CDR3 is built from 13 residues. V dropped 4 bases and J dropped 12 bases, with 17 bases sitting between them. The germline V gene encodes CDR1 LGHDT and CDR2 YNNKEL (reference sequence).

The chain employs TRBV6-2 or TRBV6-3 and TRBJ2-7; 10 bases fit TRBD2. CDR3 length equals 15 residues. The V and J ends lost 5 bases and 5 bases, in that order; junction bases with no gene match: 9. The germline V gene has CDR1 MNHEY and CDR2 SVGEGT. This CDR3 is CASSRGGLALNEQYF. The CDR3 DNA reads TGTGCCAGCAGTCGGGGGGGACTAGCGTTAAACGAGCAGTACTTC.

The chain uses TRBV5-8 and TRBJ1-4; the match to TRBD1 covers 9 bases. The germline V gene has CDR1 SGHTS and CDR2 YDEGEE. This CDR3 contains 15 residues. Losses at the gene ends were 0 bases for V and 8 bases for J; bases not matched to a gene: 5. The CDR3 protein is CASSLDGTGNEKLFF. The CDR3 coding sequence is TGTGCCAGCAGCTTGGATGGGACAGGGAACGAAAAACTGTTTTTT.

The rearrangement links TRBV9 to TRBJ2-2; no reliable D call. This CDR3 has 15 residues. The V end was cut by 0 bases, the J end by 2 bases, with 8 bases between. Germline loops: CDR1 SGDLS, CDR2 YYNGEE. The CDR3: CASSVAIYNTGELFF. The DNA of the CDR3 is TGTGCCAGCAGCGTAGCTATCTACAACACCGGGGAGCTGTTTTTT.

This rearrangement joins TRBV5-4 to TRBJ1-3; D is uncertain. The CDR3 has 16 amino acids. The germline V gene has CDR1 SGHNT and CDR2 YYREEE (reference sequence). Between the trimmed V and J ends, which lost 3 bases and 0 bases, there was a span of 13 bases. The CDR3 spells CASSSQILSSGNTIYF. The CDR3 nucleotides are TGTGCCAGCAGCTCTCAAATACTGAGCTCTGGAAACACCATATATTTT.

This clone has a single count. The rearrangement uses TRBV30 and TRBJ2-1, with 8 nucleotides matching TRBD2. V shed 2 bases, J shed 8 bases, and the junction held 14 bases outside the gene matches. Germline V lookup: CDR1 GTSNPN, CDR2 SVGIG (reference sequence). The CDR3 consists of 16 residues. The CDR3 region is CAWSLTGLARAHEQFF. CDR3 coding DNA: TGTGCCTGGAGTCTTACCGGACTAGCCCGTGCACATGAGCAGTTCTTC.

The chain joins TRBV18 to TRBJ1-1; possible D gene TRBD1, 5 bases. Trimming took 1 base from V and 1 from J, leaving 7 bases between them. CDR1 is KGHSH, CDR2 LQKENI, per germline. The CDR3 runs 14 residues. The CDR3 here is CASSPRGANTEAFF. The CDR3 bases are TGTGCCAGCTCACCACGCGGGGCGAACACTGAAGCTTTCTTT.

The chain recombines TRBV29-1 with TRBJ2-7; 8 nucleotides line up with TRBD2. Unmatched junction bases numbered 10, after V lost 4 bases and J lost 2 bases. Looked up from germline, CDR1 is SQVTM and CDR2 is ANQGSEA. CDR3 length: 15 amino acids. DNA for the CDR3: TGCAGCGTTGTAGCGGGGACTCAACCCCCCTACGAGCAGTACTTC. Its translation is CSVVAGTQPPYEQYF.